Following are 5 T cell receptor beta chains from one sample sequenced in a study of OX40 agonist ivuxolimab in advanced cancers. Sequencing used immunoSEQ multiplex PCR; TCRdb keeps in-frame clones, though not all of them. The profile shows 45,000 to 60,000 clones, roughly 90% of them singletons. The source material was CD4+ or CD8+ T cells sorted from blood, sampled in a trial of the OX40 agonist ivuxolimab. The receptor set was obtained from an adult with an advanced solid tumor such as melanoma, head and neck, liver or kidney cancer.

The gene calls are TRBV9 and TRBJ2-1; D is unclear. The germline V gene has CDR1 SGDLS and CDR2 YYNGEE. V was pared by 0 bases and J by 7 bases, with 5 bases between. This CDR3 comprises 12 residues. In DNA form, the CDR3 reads TGTGCCAGCAGCGTAGGCAGGAATGAGCAGTTCTTC. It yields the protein CASSVGRNEQFF.

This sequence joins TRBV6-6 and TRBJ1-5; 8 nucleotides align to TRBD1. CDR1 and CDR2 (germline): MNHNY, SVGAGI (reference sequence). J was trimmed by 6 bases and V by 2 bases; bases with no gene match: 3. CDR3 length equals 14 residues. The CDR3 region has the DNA TGTGCCAGCAGTTACGATGGACAGGGTCAGCCCCAGCATTTT. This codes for CASSYDGQGQPQHF.

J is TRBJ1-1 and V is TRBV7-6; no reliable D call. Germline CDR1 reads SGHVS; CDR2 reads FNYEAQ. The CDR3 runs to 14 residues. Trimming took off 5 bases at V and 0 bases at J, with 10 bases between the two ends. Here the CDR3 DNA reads TGTGCCAGCAGCACCGGACGGCTGAACACTGAAGCTTTCTTT. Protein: CASSTGRLNTEAFF. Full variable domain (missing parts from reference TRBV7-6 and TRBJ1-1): GAGVSQSPRYKVTKRGQDVALRCDPISGHVSLYWYRQALGQGPEFLTYFNYEAQQDKSGLPNDRFSAERPEGSISTLTIQRTEQRDSAMYRCASSTGRLNTEAFFGQGTRLTVV.

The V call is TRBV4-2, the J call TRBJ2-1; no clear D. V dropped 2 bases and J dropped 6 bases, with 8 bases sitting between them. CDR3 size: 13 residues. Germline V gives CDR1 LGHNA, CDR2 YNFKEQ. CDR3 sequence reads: CASSQYKTNEQFF. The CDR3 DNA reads TGTGCCAGCAGCCAATATAAGACCAATGAGCAGTTCTTC.

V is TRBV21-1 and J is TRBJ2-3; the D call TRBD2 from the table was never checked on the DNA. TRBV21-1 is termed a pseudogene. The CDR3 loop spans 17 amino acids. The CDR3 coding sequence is TGTGCCAGCAGCAAAGGACGGACTAGCGGGAGGGCAGATACGCAGTATTTT. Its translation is CASSKGRTSGRADTQYF.